Following are 20 T cell receptor beta chains from one sample sequenced in a study of neurological immune-mediated disorders. TCRdb processed the 5' RACE reads anew with MiXCR; each CDR3 protein has one entry. The sample records fewer than 110,000 distinct CDR3 sequences, 11% being singletons. Time point reported: longitudinal time-point 3. The specimen sequenced was PBMCs. The origin of the receptors is a female donor with HTLV-1-associated myelopathy (HAM/TSP).

This clonotype was picked up many times. The CDR3, as DNA: TGTGCCAGCAGCTTGGCGGGGTCACAGTACAACCAAGAGACCCAGTACTTC. Translation: CASSLAGSQYNQETQYF. The V and J genes are TRBV7-9 and TRBJ2-5, with TRBD2 as a possible D gene (6 bases). The V gene lost 3 bases and the J gene lost 0 bases, with 17 bases spanning the gap. The CDR3 contains 17 residues. The germline CDR1 and CDR2 sequences are SEHNR and FQNEAQ (reference sequence).

The chain couples TRBV28 to TRBJ2-7; no firm D call. Per the germline V gene, CDR1 is MDHEN and CDR2 is SYDVKM. The CDR3 runs 11 residues. The V end was cut by 10 bases, the J end by 5 bases, with 12 bases between. CDR3 nucleotides: TGTGCCACGTACCATAGGGACGAGCAGTACTTC. Translation gives CATYHRDEQYF.

This clonotype was found many times. The V call is TRBV14, the J call TRBJ1-2; the match to TRBD1 covers 9 bases. In germline, CDR1 is SGHDN, CDR2 FVKESK. The CDR3 totals 15 residues. V shed 2 bases and J 4 bases; nucleotides not matched to a gene: 5. CDR3 nucleotides: TGTGCCAGCAGCCAACCACCGACAGGGGGCTATGGCTACACCTTC. Its protein is CASSQPPTGGYGYTF.

Ten or more counts support this clonotype. This chain joins TRBV29-1 and TRBJ1-2; 12 nucleotides match TRBD1. The CDR3 consists of 12 residues. Per germline, CDR1 SQVTM and CDR2 ANQGSEA. V shed 6 bases and J 5 bases; nucleotides not matched to a gene: 1. The CDR3 protein is CSVGQGAYGYTF. Written as DNA, the CDR3 is TGCAGCGTGGGACAGGGGGCTTATGGCTACACCTTC.

In its sample, this clonotype was seen many times. The CDR3 spells CSAQSTSGGAPDTQYF. The CDR3 DNA reads TGCAGTGCTCAATCTACTAGCGGGGGGGCCCCAGATACGCAGTATTTT. The chain uses TRBV20-1 and TRBJ2-3, with 13 bases identical to TRBD2. CDR3 size: 16 residues. Germline trimming cut 5 bases from V and 4 bases from J; bases unmatched to any gene: 9. Germline V lookup: CDR1 DFQATT, CDR2 SNEGSKA (reference sequence).

Details on this clonotype: Just one base apart from a much larger clone, this may be a read error. This chain uses TRBV5-1 with TRBJ2-7, with D possibly TRBD1 on 5 matching bases. The CDR3 is 13 amino acids. The germline CDR1 and CDR2 sequences are SGHRS and YFSETQ. V dropped 1 base and J dropped 5 bases, with 10 bases sitting between them. The CDR3, as DNA: TGCGCCAGCAGCTTGTGGCAGGGCGACGAGCAGTACTTC. Translation gives CASSLWQGDEQYF.

Notes on this clonotype: A read error is possible here, since a much larger clone lies one base away. Lacking the conserved final phenylalanine or tryptophan, this CDR3 likely reflects a read error. The chain recombines TRBV6-5 with TRBJ2-6, with D hard to call. CDR1 is MNHEY and CDR2 is SVGAGI in the germline V gene. The CDR3 has 13 residues. With 10 bases removed from V and 2 bases from J, the gap between germline ends came to 9 bases. The CDR3 is CATTIPGANVLTL. The CDR3 DNA reads as TGTGCCACCACTATACCTGGGGCCAACGTCCTGACTTTA.

This clonotype has a count of ten or more. This chain uses TRBV28 with TRBJ2-3; 10 nucleotides agree with TRBD2. Trimming removed 5 bases from V and 2 bases from J; junction bases left unmatched: 4. The CDR3 loop spans 15 amino acids. Germline CDR1 and CDR2: MDHEN and SYDVKM. The CDR3 coding sequence is TGTGCCAGCAGTCGTCTAGCGGGGGACACAGATACGCAGTATTTT. Translated: CASSRLAGDTDTQYF.

In this sample, this clonotype turned up many times. The V and J genes are TRBV12-3 or TRBV12-4 and TRBJ2-1, with 7 bases identical to TRBD2. Trimming at V came to 6 bases and at J to 9 bases, leaving 8 bases not matched to a gene. CDR3 length equals 13 residues. The CDR3 reads CASRGGTETEQFF. The CDR3 nucleotides are TGTGCCAGCAGGGGGGGGACCGAAACTGAGCAGTTCTTC.

This clonotype was detected many times. V usage is TRBV5-1 and J usage is TRBJ2-7, with 12 positions matching TRBD2. The ends lost 2 bases at V and 6 bases at J; junction bases unmatched: 12. From germline, CDR1 is SGHRS and CDR2 YFSETQ. The CDR3 length is 17 residues. The CDR3 spells CASSFTSGGPRLREQYF. Written as DNA, the CDR3 is TGCGCCAGCAGCTTCACTAGCGGGGGGCCCCGGTTACGCGAGCAGTACTTC. Using reference TRBV5-1 and TRBJ2-7 for the parts outside the CDR3, the full variable domain is KAGVTQTPRYLIKTRGQQVTLSCSPISGHRSVSWYQQTPGQGLQFLFEYFSETQRNKGNFPGRFSGRQFSNSRSEMNVSTLELGDSALYLCASSFTSGGPRLREQYFGPGTRLTVT.

This clonotype has a handful of counts. The gene calls are TRBV6-5 and TRBJ2-7, with TRBD2 as a possible D gene (5 bases). CDR1 MNHEY and CDR2 SVGAGI come from the germline V gene. Trimming stripped 0 bases from V and 6 bases from J, with 15 bases between. This CDR3 comprises 15 residues. CDR3 sequence (DNA): TGTGCCAGCAGTTACTCAAGTGGACTCGACGGCGAGCAGTACTTC. This gives the protein CASSYSSGLDGEQYF.

There are many counts of this clonotype. The chain couples TRBV20-1 to TRBJ2-2; D not certain. V was trimmed by 0 bases and J by 4 bases, leaving 6 bases between them. Looked up from germline, CDR1 is DFQATT and CDR2 is SNEGSKA (reference sequence). The CDR3 sequence is 13 residues long. The CDR3 sequence: CSARDRPTGELFF. The CDR3 nucleotides are TGCAGTGCTAGAGATCGTCCCACCGGGGAGCTGTTTTTT.

This clonotype was seen at least ten times. The rearrangement uses TRBV20-1 and TRBJ2-7; the D is unclear. V lost 0 bases, J lost 1 base, and 7 bases lay in between. The CDR3 totals 13 residues. Germline-derived CDR1 and CDR2 are DFQATT and SNEGSKA (reference sequence). In nucleotides, the CDR3 is TGCAGTGCTAGAGATGGGAATTCCTACGAGCAGTACTTC. Translation gives CSARDGNSYEQYF.

This clonotype came up many times. The V and J genes are TRBV5-1 and TRBJ2-7, with TRBD1 identical over 8 bases. The CDR3 spans 18 residues. Per germline, CDR1 SGHRS and CDR2 YFSETQ. Trimming cost V 2 bases and J 6 bases; bases outside gene matches: 19. In nucleotides, the CDR3 is TGCGCCAGCAGCTTCAAGGGACAGGCAGGACACGCTACTTCCGAGCAGTACTTC. This sequence encodes CASSFKGQAGHATSEQYF.

The table lists this clonotype with many counts. The chain recombines TRBV7-8 with TRBJ2-1; the match to TRBD2 covers 8 bases. CDR3 length: 16 residues. Germline V gene sequence: CDR1 SGHVS, CDR2 FQNEAQ. V gave up 6 bases and J gave up 7 bases; unmatched junction bases: 14. The CDR3: CASRSFSGGGRNEQFF. The CDR3 DNA is TGTGCCAGCAGAAGTTTTAGTGGCGGGGGGAGGAATGAGCAGTTCTTC.

This clonotype has ten or more counts. The V gene is TRBV5-1, the J gene TRBJ2-3, with TRBD2 identical over 10 bases. Germline V CDR1 and CDR2: SGHRS, YFSETQ. The trim removed 1 base at V and 1 base at J, leaving 3 bases unmatched. CDR3 length: 16 amino acids. The CDR3 sequence is CASSLNLAGGTDTQYF. The DNA for the CDR3 is TGCGCCAGCAGCTTGAACCTAGCGGGGGGCACAGATACGCAGTATTTT.

This chain joins TRBV10-3 and TRBJ2-5; D ambiguous. With 3 bases removed from V and 5 bases from J, the gap between germline ends came to 16 bases. The CDR3 runs 15 residues. The germline V gene encodes CDR1 ENHRY and CDR2 SYGVKD. Here the CDR3 reads CAISERLTFGETQYF. CDR3 in DNA: TGTGCCATCAGTGAAAGATTGACTTTTGGGGAGACCCAGTACTTC.

This clonotype was counted at least ten times. The chain links TRBV5-8 to TRBJ2-6; D could derive from TRBD1 or TRBD2 (5 bases each). Trimming removed 0 bases at V and 4 bases at J, with 8 bases between. The CDR3 consists of 15 residues. Germline values: CDR1 SGHTS, CDR2 YDEGEE. CDR3 coding DNA: TGTGCCAGCAGCTTGGGAGGGGACGGGGCCAACGTCCTGACTTTC. Translation gives CASSLGGDGANVLTF.

This clonotype was seen a handful of times. The chain recombines TRBV2 with TRBJ2-7; D possibly uses TRBD1 or TRBD2 (5 bases each). This CDR3 comprises 14 residues. Germline CDR1 reads SNHLY; CDR2 reads FYNNEI. V was shortened by 7 bases and J by 7 bases, with 20 bases between the two germline ends. DNA of the CDR3: TGTGCCAGCATGGGAGACGGGGCAGGAAGGGAGCAGTACTTC. Translating gives CASMGDGAGREQYF. Together with reference TRBV2 and TRBJ2-7, the CDR3 gives the full variable domain: EPEVTQTPSHQVTQMGQEVILRCVPISNHLYFYWYRQILGQKVEFLVSFYNNEISEKSEIFDDQFSVERPDGSNFTLKIRSTKLEDSAMYFCASMGDGAGREQYFGPGTRLTVT.

This clonotype was seen many times. The chain joins TRBV20-1 to TRBJ2-7, with 7 nucleotides matching TRBD2. CDR1 and CDR2 (germline): DFQATT, SNEGSKA (reference sequence). The CDR3 is made up of 13 amino acids. Trimming removed 0 bases from V and 3 bases from J; junction bases left unmatched: 2. CDR3: CSARDREGYEQYF. DNA for the CDR3: TGCAGTGCTAGAGACAGGGAGGGCTACGAGCAGTACTTC.